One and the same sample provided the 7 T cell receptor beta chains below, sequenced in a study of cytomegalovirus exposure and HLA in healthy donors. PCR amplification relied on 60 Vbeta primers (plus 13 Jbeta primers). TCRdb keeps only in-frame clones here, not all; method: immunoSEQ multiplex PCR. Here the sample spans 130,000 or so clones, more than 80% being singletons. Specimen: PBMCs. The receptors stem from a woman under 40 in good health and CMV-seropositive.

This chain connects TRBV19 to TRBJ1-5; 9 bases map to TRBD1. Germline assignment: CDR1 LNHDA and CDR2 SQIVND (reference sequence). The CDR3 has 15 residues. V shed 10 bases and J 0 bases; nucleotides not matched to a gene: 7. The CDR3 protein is CATSQDRGSNQPQHF. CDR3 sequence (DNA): TGTGCCACTTCTCAGGACAGGGGTAGCAATCAGCCCCAGCATTTT.

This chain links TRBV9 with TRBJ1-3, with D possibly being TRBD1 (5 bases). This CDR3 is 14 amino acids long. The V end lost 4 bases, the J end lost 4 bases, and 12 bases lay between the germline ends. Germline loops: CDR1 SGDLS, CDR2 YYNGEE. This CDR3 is CASSSGHTGNTIYF. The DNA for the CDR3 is TGTGCCAGCAGCTCCGGACATACCGGAAACACCATATATTTT. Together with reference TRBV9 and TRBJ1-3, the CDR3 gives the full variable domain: DSGVTQTPKHLITATGQRVTLRCSPRSGDLSVYWYQQSLDQGLQFLIQYYNGEERAKGNILERFSAQQFPDLHSELNLSSLELGDSALYFCASSSGHTGNTIYFGEGSWLTVV.

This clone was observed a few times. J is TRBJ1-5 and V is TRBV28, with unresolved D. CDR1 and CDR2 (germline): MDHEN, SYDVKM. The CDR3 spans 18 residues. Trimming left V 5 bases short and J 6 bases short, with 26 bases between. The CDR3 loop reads CASSAHIGSTALGQPQHF. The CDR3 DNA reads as TGTGCCAGCAGTGCCCATATCGGGTCCACCGCCTTAGGTCAGCCCCAGCATTTT.

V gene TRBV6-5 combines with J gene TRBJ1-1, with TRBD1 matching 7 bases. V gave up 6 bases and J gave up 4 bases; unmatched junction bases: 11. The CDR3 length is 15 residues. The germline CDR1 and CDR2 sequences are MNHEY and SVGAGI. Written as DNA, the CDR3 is TGTGCCAGCAGAACTTCAGACAGGGTTGGCACTGAAGCTTTCTTT. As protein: CASRTSDRVGTEAFF.

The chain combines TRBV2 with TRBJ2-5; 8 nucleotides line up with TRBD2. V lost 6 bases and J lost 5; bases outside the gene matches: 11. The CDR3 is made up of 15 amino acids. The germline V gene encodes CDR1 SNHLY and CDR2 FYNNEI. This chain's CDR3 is CASRETSARGETQYF. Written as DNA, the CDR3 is TGTGCCAGCAGGGAGACTAGCGCGAGGGGGGAGACCCAGTACTTC. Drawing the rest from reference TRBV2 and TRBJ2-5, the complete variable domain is EPEVTQTPSHQVTQMGQEVILRCVPISNHLYFYWYRQILGQKVEFLVSFYNNEISEKSEIFDDQFSVERPDGSNFTLKIRSTKLEDSAMYFCASRETSARGETQYFGPGTRLLVL.

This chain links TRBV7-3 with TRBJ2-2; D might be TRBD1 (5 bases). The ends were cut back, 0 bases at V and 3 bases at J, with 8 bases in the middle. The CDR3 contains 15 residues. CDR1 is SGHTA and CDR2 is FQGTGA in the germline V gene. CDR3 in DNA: TGTGCCAGCAGCTTAACGCTAGGGGACACCGGGGAGCTGTTTTTT. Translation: CASSLTLGDTGELFF.

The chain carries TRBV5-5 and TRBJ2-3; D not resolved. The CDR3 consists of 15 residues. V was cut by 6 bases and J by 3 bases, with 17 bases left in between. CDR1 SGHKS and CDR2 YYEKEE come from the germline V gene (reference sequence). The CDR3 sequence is CASIRPAGTTDTQYF. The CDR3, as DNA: TGTGCCAGCATCCGCCCGGCAGGCACGACAGATACGCAGTATTTT.